These 30 T cell receptor beta chains were all obtained from the same sample, sequenced in a study of T cell responses to AZD1222 COVID-19 vaccine. Assay: immunoSEQ multiplex PCR; the TCRdb copy retains only in-frame clones and omits some. The sample includes about 100,000 clones, about 83% seen only once; the top ten take 3% to 3.5%. The sequenced sample was peripheral blood, obtained on day 0 of AZD1222 vaccination. The source of these receptors is an adult in good health.

The chain combines TRBV15 with TRBJ1-1; 9 bases line up with TRBD1. Germline V gives CDR1 LNHNV, CDR2 YYDKDF (reference sequence). CDR3 size: 17 residues. V lost 3 bases and J lost 1; bases outside the gene matches: 9. This chain's CDR3 is CATSRPQDRGRNTEAFF. The CDR3 DNA follows: TGTGCCACCAGCAGGCCCCAAGACAGGGGGAGGAACACTGAAGCTTTCTTT.

This clone was counted a single time. V is TRBV2 and J is TRBJ2-3, with 11 bases that match TRBD2. The trim removed 8 bases at V and 2 bases at J, leaving 12 bases unmatched. The CDR3 contains 17 residues. Germline lookup yields CDR1 SNHLY and CDR2 FYNNEI. This CDR3 reads CASRPRRLAGLTDTQYF. Here the CDR3 DNA reads TGTGCCAGCCGTCCACGGCGACTAGCGGGGCTCACAGATACGCAGTATTTT.

CDR3: CAISEPHTEAFF. The CDR3 DNA follows: TGTGCCATCAGTGAACCACACACTGAAGCTTTCTTT. The gene calls are TRBV10-3 and TRBJ1-1; no clear D gene. The germline V gene has CDR1 ENHRY and CDR2 SYGVKD. This CDR3 has 12 amino acids. Trimming cost V 3 bases and J 3 bases, with 5 bases left between them.

CDR3 amino acids: CASRGGQDTQYF. In DNA form, the CDR3 reads TGCGCCAGCAGGGGGGGGCAAGATACGCAGTATTTT. The V call is TRBV5-1, the J call TRBJ2-3; D possibly corresponds to TRBD2 (7 bases). Trimming shortened V by 5 bases and J by 5 bases, and 9 bases separated the two germline ends. CDR1 is SGHRS, CDR2 YFSETQ, per germline. The CDR3 sequence is 12 residues long.

The rearrangement joins TRBV6-2 or TRBV6-3 to TRBJ1-5, with D possibly matching TRBD1 (5 bases). Germline CDR1 reads MNHEY; CDR2 reads SVGEGT. With 3 bases removed from V and 4 bases from J, the gap between germline ends came to 10 bases. The CDR3 totals 14 residues. The CDR3 nucleotides are TGTGCCAGCAGTTATACAGGAACAAATCAGCCCCAGCATTTT. Amino acid sequence: CASSYTGTNQPQHF.

This sequence joins TRBV15 and TRBJ1-4; tentative D call: TRBD1 (5 bases). CDR3 length: 13 residues. Trimming removed 9 bases from V and 4 bases from J, with 12 bases in between. Germline V gene lookup returns CDR1 LNHNV and CDR2 YYDKDF (reference sequence). CDR3 sequence reads: CATTRGNNEKLFF. CDR3 DNA: TGTGCCACGACCCGGGGGAATAATGAAAAACTGTTTTTT. Variable domain in full (rest from reference TRBV15 and TRBJ1-4): DAMVIQNPRYQVTQFGKPVTLSCSQTLNHNVMYWYQQKSSQAPKLLFHYYDKDFNNEADTPDNFQSRRPNTSFCFLDIRSPGLGDTAMYLCATTRGNNEKLFFGSGTQLSVL.

The V call is TRBV29-1, the J call TRBJ1-1; D is ambiguous. CDR3 length: 13 residues. Trimming pared 7 bases from V and 6 bases from J, leaving 18 bases between. CDR1 and CDR2 from the germline V gene are SQVTM and ANQGSEA. The chain's CDR3 is CSATTALWSEAFF. CDR3 nucleotide sequence: TGCAGCGCTACCACGGCACTGTGGTCTGAAGCTTTCTTT.

The chain combines TRBV15 with TRBJ2-5, with 7 bases lining up with TRBD1. CDR1 LNHNV and CDR2 YYDKDF come from the germline V gene (reference sequence). Trimming cost V 0 bases and J 4 bases; bases outside gene matches: 11. The length of the CDR3 is 17 residues. The CDR3: CATSRDQSQQGRETQYF. CDR3 sequence (DNA): TGTGCCACCAGCAGAGATCAGTCCCAACAGGGGCGAGAGACCCAGTACTTC.

The rearrangement links TRBV11-3 to TRBJ2-1; weak D call: TRBD2 (6 bases). The V end lost 0 bases, the J end lost 8 bases, and 23 bases lay between the germline ends. CDR1 and CDR2 from the germline V gene are SGHNT and YENEEA. The CDR3 loop spans 18 amino acids. CDR3: CASSLDVRGVSGDHEQFF. The CDR3 region has the DNA TGTGCCAGCAGCTTAGATGTCCGCGGGGTCTCTGGGGACCATGAGCAGTTCTTC. Based on the CDR3 plus reference TRBV11-3 and TRBJ2-1, the full variable domain is EAGVVQSPRYKIIEKKQPVAFWCNPISGHNTLYWYLQNLGQGPELLIRYENEEAVDDSQLPKDRFSAERLKGVDSTLKIQPAELGDSAVYLCASSLDVRGVSGDHEQFFGPGTRLTVL.

The genes are TRBV7-2 and TRBJ2-3; the D is unclear. There are 14 residues in the CDR3. Trimming removed 5 bases at V and 0 bases at J, with 9 bases between. Germline-derived CDR1 and CDR2 are SGHTA and FQGNSA. The CDR3 DNA reads as TGTGCCAGCAGCCCAGATCTCAGCACAGATACGCAGTATTTT. Amino acids: CASSPDLSTDTQYF.

This clone has at least ten counts. The V call is TRBV11-2, the J call TRBJ2-3; D might be TRBD2 (5 bases). The CDR3 sequence is 15 residues long. The V gene's germline CDR1 is SGHAT and CDR2 FQNNGV. V lost 7 bases and J 0 bases, leaving 14 bases between the germline ends. The CDR3 protein is CASNLNGGSTDTQYF. The DNA of the CDR3 is TGTGCCAGCAACCTGAACGGAGGAAGCACAGATACGCAGTATTTT.

The chain is built from TRBV7-2 and TRBJ1-6; D unresolved. Trimming cost V 1 base and J 9 bases, with 4 bases left between them. This CDR3 comprises 12 residues. Germline V CDR1 and CDR2: SGHTA, FQGNSA. DNA of the CDR3: TGTGCCAGCAGCTTAGTGGGTTCACCCCTCCACTTT. Translated, it gives CASSLVGSPLHF.

The chain is built from TRBV6-5 and TRBJ1-2, with a weak D call TRBD1 (5 bases). CDR1 MNHEY and CDR2 SVGAGI come from the germline V gene. V lost 8 bases, J lost 8 bases, and 15 bases lay in between. The CDR3 totals 12 residues. This CDR3 is CASSRDLGGYTF. The DNA for the CDR3 is TGTGCCAGCTCCCGGGACCTCGGGGGCTACACCTTC.

The rearrangement uses TRBV18 and TRBJ2-5; D perhaps matches TRBD2 (6 bases). V lost 2 bases and J lost 5, with 15 bases in between. Germline CDR1 is KGHSH and CDR2 is LQKENI. This CDR3 has 15 residues. In DNA form, the CDR3 reads TGTGCCAGCTCACCAAGCCAGCCTGGAGGGGAGACCCAGTACTTC. This codes for CASSPSQPGGETQYF.

This rearrangement joins TRBV7-3 to TRBJ1-5, with a possible D match to TRBD1 (6 bases). The CDR3 covers 13 residues. V lost 5 bases to trimming and J lost 4 bases, with 9 bases between them. CDR1 is SGHTA, CDR2 FQGTGA, per germline. As DNA, the CDR3 is TGTGCCAGCAGCCGGACAGCTAATCAGCCCCAGCATTTT. Residues: CASSRTANQPQHF.

This clone was recorded once. The chain is built from TRBV6-5 and TRBJ2-2, with 9 positions matching TRBD1. Germline assignment: CDR1 MNHEY and CDR2 SVGAGI. The J segment lost 3 bases and the V segment lost 6 bases, leaving 2 bases of the junction unmatched. This CDR3 region has 14 residues. Here the CDR3 DNA reads TGTGCCAGCAGGCGGGACAGGGACACCGGGGAGCTGTTTTTT. This encodes CASRRDRDTGELFF.

The chain uses TRBV18 and TRBJ2-5; D is uncertain. The V gene lost 6 bases and the J gene lost 1 base, with 15 bases spanning the gap. The germline V gene has CDR1 KGHSH and CDR2 LQKENI. CDR3 size: 15 residues. The CDR3 here is CASSPLVASQETQYF. CDR3 nucleotide sequence: TGTGCCAGCTCCCCCCTCGTAGCATCCCAAGAGACCCAGTACTTC.

V is TRBV7-3 and J is TRBJ2-2, with D unresolved. The CDR3 totals 15 residues. Germline values: CDR1 SGHTA, CDR2 FQGTGA. V lost 5 bases to trimming and J lost 4 bases, with 14 bases between them. CDR3 bases: TGTGCCAGCAGCCCAGAGCTATGGGCCACCGGGGAGCTGTTTTTT. It encodes CASSPELWATGELFF.

The chain is built from TRBV7-2 and TRBJ1-6; D is unresolved. Trimming took off 4 bases at V and 6 bases at J, with 7 bases between the two ends. Germline loops: CDR1 SGHTA, CDR2 FQGNSA. The CDR3 totals 13 residues. For the CDR3, the DNA is TGTGCCAGCAGCTCTCTCCTTAATTCACCCCTCCACTTT. This gives the protein CASSSLLNSPLHF.

In this sample, this clone turned up a few times. The CDR3 protein is CATSAGGGQDTQYF. DNA for the CDR3: TGTGCCACCAGTGCGGGGGGCGGCCAAGATACGCAGTATTTT. The chain has TRBV24-1 and TRBJ2-3; TRBD2 might be the D (7 bases). The CDR3 contains 14 residues. CDR1 KGHDR and CDR2 SFDVKD come from the germline V gene. V lost 5 bases to trimming and J lost 5 bases, with 13 bases between them.

This clone was detected once. The chain employs TRBV4-2 and TRBJ2-7; D is possibly TRBD1 (6 bases). V was pared by 2 bases and J by 1 base, with 33 bases between. Germline-derived CDR1 and CDR2 are LGHNA and YNFKEQ. The CDR3 is made up of 22 amino acids. As DNA, the CDR3 is TGTGCCAGCAGCCAAAACCCCTCCCAGATCCTGCCTGAACAGGGCTCGTCCTACGAGCAGTACTTC. Its protein product is CASSQNPSQILPEQGSSYEQYF.

The J gene is TRBJ1-2, the V gene TRBV19; 7 bases match TRBD1. V gave up 4 bases and J gave up 4 bases; unmatched junction bases: 3. In germline, CDR1 is LNHDA, CDR2 SQIVND (reference sequence). CDR3 length equals 13 residues. The DNA for the CDR3 is TGTGCCAGTAGTAATCGGACAGGCTATGGCTACACCTTC. This encodes CASSNRTGYGYTF.

The chain links TRBV5-4 to TRBJ1-2; D is uncertain. Trimming removed 4 bases at V and 5 bases at J, with 18 bases between. CDR3 length: 15 amino acids. In germline, CDR1 is SGHNT, CDR2 YYREEE (reference sequence). CDR3 sequence reads: CASSQRTGIRYGYTF. CDR3 DNA: TGTGCCAGCAGCCAACGAACGGGAATCCGATATGGCTACACCTTC.

J is TRBJ1-3 and V is TRBV9, with D possibly matching TRBD1 (5 bases). This CDR3 is built from 15 residues. The V end was cut by 3 bases, the J end by 0 bases, with 10 bases between. The germline V gene encodes CDR1 SGDLS and CDR2 YYNGEE. The CDR3 DNA sequence: TGTGCCAGCAGCGGGCGGGGGGGCTCTGGAAACACCATATATTTT. Translating gives CASSGRGGSGNTIYF.

The genes are TRBV18 and TRBJ1-4; D remains ambiguous. The length of the CDR3 is 15 residues. The V and J ends lost 1 base and 8 bases respectively, with 14 bases between them. CDR1 and CDR2 from the germline V gene are KGHSH and LQKENI. CDR3 protein: CASSPRHSIFEKLFF. CDR3 sequence (DNA): TGTGCCAGCTCACCACGACATTCCATTTTCGAAAAACTGTTTTTT.

J is TRBJ1-4 and V is TRBV2; D ambiguous. Germline V CDR1 and CDR2: SNHLY, FYNNEI. V gave up 4 bases and J gave up 2 bases, with 11 bases separating them. CDR3 length: 15 amino acids. The CDR3 protein is CASSATRRTNEKLFF. CDR3 nucleotide sequence: TGTGCCAGCAGTGCCACGAGGCGGACTAATGAAAAACTGTTTTTT.

The rearrangement uses TRBV5-1 and TRBJ2-3; 10 nucleotides match TRBD1. The V gene end was trimmed by 0 bases and the J gene end by 4 bases; junction bases not matched to a gene: 2. CDR1 SGHRS and CDR2 YFSETQ come from the germline V gene. The CDR3 extends over 15 amino acids. The chain's CDR3 is CASSLEDRGADTQYF. Here the CDR3 DNA reads TGCGCCAGCAGCTTGGAGGACAGGGGGGCAGATACGCAGTATTTT. Full variable domain (rest looked up from reference TRBV5-1 and TRBJ2-3): KAGVTQTPRYLIKTRGQQVTLSCSPISGHRSVSWYQQTPGQGLQFLFEYFSETQRNKGNFPGRFSGRQFSNSRSEMNVSTLELGDSALYLCASSLEDRGADTQYFGPGTRLTVL.

This chain joins TRBV2 and TRBJ2-5; unclear D gene. CDR3 size: 12 residues. Germline CDR1 reads SNHLY; CDR2 reads FYNNEI. The V end lost 8 bases, the J end lost 1 base, and 8 bases lay between the germline ends. CDR3 nucleotide sequence: TGTGCCAGCGGAACCCTCCAAGAGACCCAGTACTTC. It is translated as CASGTLQETQYF.

The V and J genes are TRBV19 and TRBJ1-2; the D is unclear. CDR1 is LNHDA, CDR2 SQIVND, per germline (reference sequence). The CDR3 covers 13 residues. Trimming took off 5 bases at V and 3 bases at J, with 10 bases between the two ends. The CDR3 is CASSLRNHYGYTF. In nucleotides, the CDR3 is TGTGCCAGTAGTTTGAGGAATCACTATGGCTACACCTTC.

The rearrangement links TRBV6-5 to TRBJ1-2; possible D gene TRBD1, 6 bases. From germline, CDR1 is MNHEY and CDR2 SVGAGI. The CDR3 consists of 14 residues. Trimming took off 6 bases at V and 4 bases at J, with 15 bases between the two ends. The CDR3 DNA follows: TGTGCCAGCAGGGACGCACAGGGCACCTATGGCTACACCTTC. Translated: CASRDAQGTYGYTF.